This TCR beta chain was sequenced for a study of T-cell reconstitution after alpha-beta-depleted transplantation in children. Study results and limitations: The origin of high day-60 TCRbeta diversity in some patients lay in surviving recipient T cells and thymic progenitors. At the one-year point after transplant, T-cell counts and TCRbeta diversity were found to come mostly from T cells that had been newly produced. Reportedly, alpha-beta T cells present about two months post-transplant originated from several hundred expanded clones of graft origin.

With respect to this clonotype: Its antigen is unknown.

During its preparation, the TCRbeta library received unique molecular identifiers. Via MiXCR, TCRdb re-called the PCR reads, giving one row per CDR3 protein. The repertoire has hundreds of thousands of distinct CDR3 sequences, under 15% of them found once; the top ten carry 0.79%. The starting material was PBMCs, obtained before TCRalphabeta/CD19-depleted stem cell transplant. The receptor's source is a girl aged 2 to 10 with congenital amegakaryocytic thrombocytopenia, due to receive a stem cell transplant.

CDR3 sequence: CASSLEQGRYNEQFF. Written as DNA, the CDR3 is TGTGCCAGCAGTTTAGAACAGGGTCGTTACAATGAGCAGTTCTTC. The genes are TRBV27 and TRBJ2-1, with D perhaps matching TRBD1 (6 bases). There are 15 residues in the CDR3. The germline V gene encodes CDR1 MNHEY and CDR2 SMNVEV (reference sequence). The germline V and J ends were trimmed by 2 bases and 4 bases, with 12 bases remaining between them.